This paragraph reports one TCR beta chain. This clonotype occurred many times. Its recognized antigen is unknown. No base quality values were provided; no much bigger clone lies one nucleotide off. This sample was taken from a study of CD8 T cells in ankylosing spondylitis (dated by TCRdb to about 2017). For context, the study as a whole: T cell receptor beta repertoires were profiled in healthy donors and ankylosing spondylitis patients so that disease-linked TCR variants could be found. Peripheral blood was sampled, and synovial fluid was also collected from ankylosing spondylitis patients. The whole study cohort included under 140 healthy donors and 20 to 30 ankylosing spondylitis patients.

Overall study outcomes, separate from this receptor: Blood from ankylosing spondylitis patients appeared to be characterized by a TCR beta motif composed of about eight highly homologous amino acid variants. Some of the motif variants had been reported before in the synovial fluid and blood of reactive arthritis patients, a finding that suggests common disease-initiation mechanisms. The disease-linked clones were reported to be significantly enriched in matched synovial fluid samples from ankylosing spondylitis patients. In peripheral blood, the disease-linked clones were found at relatively low frequencies and had a CD8+ phenotype.

The sequencer was an Illumina HiSeq 2500. TCR beta libraries were prepared by quantitative 5'-RACE with molecular barcodes. Per the source publication's procedure: To identify disease-linked TCR variants, a new computational method was used, one built on a probabilistic model of VDJ rearrangement. In-frame beta chains were kept once TCRdb had trimmed the public reads at Q25 with fastp and called clones with MiXCR. Each CDR3 protein appears once, grouped with its most common genes and DNA. The V and J calls were not made by the authors but by TCRdb's processing. Recorded for this sample are 200,000 to 300,000 distinct CDR3 sequences; over 9.5% of them occurred a single time. The top ten hold about 2.5% of the sample. CDR1 is given as SGHRS and CDR2 as YFSETQ, both from the germline V gene. The junction shows trimming of 7 bases on V and 4 bases on J, and the gene matches do not reach 9 bases of it. The CDR3, from cysteine to phenylalanine, totals 14 residues. Kept here is only the CDR3 DNA, which spans 42 bases and is read in frame from base 1.

The rearrangement joined TRBV5-1 to TRBJ1-2; 8 middle bases align to TRBD1. The clonotype originates from a male donor with ankylosing spondylitis or in good health (not recorded which). Source material: blood, either unsorted or a sorted T cell fraction (not recorded which). In nucleotide form, the sequence is TGCGCCAGCCGAGAGACAGGGGATATCTATGGCTACACCTTC. Translated, it gives CASRETGDIYGYTF.